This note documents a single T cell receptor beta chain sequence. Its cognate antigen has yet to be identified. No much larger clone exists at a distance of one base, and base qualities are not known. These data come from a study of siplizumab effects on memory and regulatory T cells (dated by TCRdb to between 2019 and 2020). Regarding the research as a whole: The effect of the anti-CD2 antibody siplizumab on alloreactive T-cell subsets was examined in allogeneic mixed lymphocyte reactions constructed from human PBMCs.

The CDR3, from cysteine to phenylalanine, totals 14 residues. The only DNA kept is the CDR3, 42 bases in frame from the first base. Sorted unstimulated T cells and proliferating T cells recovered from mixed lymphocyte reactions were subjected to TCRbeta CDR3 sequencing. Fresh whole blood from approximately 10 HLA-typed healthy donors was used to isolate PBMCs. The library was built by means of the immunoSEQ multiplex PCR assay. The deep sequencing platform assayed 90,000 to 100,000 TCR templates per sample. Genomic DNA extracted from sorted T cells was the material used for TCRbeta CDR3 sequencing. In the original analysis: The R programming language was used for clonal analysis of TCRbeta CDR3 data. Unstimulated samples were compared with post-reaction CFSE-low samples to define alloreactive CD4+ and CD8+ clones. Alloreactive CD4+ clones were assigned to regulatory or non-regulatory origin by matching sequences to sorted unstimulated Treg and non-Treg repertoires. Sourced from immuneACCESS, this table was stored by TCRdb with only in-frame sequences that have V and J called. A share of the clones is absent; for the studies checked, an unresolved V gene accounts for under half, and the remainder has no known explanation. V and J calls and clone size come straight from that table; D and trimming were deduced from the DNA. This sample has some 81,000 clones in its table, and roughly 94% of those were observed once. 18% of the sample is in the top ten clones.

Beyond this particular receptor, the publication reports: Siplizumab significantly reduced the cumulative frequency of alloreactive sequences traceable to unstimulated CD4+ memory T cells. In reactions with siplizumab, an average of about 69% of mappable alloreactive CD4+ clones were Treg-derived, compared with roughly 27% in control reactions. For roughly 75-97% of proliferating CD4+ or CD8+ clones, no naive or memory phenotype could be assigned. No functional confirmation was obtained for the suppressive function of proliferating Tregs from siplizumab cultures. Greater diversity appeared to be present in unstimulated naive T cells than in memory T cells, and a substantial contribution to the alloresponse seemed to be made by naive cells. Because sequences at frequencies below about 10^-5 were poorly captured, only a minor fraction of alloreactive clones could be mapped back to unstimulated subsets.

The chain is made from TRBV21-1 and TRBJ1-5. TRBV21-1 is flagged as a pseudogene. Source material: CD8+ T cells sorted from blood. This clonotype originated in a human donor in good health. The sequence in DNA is TGTGCCAGCATCCTAAGCCCAAAACGGGAGCCCCAGCATTTT. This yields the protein CASILSPKREPQHF.